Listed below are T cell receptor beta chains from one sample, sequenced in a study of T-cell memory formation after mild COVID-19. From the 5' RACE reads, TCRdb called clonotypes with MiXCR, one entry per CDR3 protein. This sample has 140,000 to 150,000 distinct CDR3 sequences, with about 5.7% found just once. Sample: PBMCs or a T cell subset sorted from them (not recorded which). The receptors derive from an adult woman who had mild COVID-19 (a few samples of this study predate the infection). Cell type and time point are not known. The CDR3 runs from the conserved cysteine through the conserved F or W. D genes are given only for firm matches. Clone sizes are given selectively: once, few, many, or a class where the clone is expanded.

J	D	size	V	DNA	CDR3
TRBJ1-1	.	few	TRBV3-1	TGTGCCAGCAGCCACTCGGATCGGTTGTCATGGGCTTTCTTT	CASSHSDRLSWAFF
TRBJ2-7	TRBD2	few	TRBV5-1	TGCGCCAGCAGCACCTTGACTAGCGGGAGTCTATCCTACGAGCAGTACTTC	CASSTLTSGSLSYEQYF
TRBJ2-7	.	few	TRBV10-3	TGTGCCATCAGTGTCGAAAGGACCGAGCAGTACTTC	CAISVERTEQYF
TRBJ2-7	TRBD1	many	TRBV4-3	TGCGCCAGCAGTTATGACAGGGGGAACTCCTACGAGCAGTACTTC	CASSYDRGNSYEQYF
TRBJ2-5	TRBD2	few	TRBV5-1	TGCGCCAGCAGCCCTGGAGGGCTAGCGGGAGTAGAGACCCAGTACTTC	CASSPGGLAGVETQYF
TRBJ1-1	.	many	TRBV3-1	TGTGCCAGCAGCCAAGCGGGGAAGGGAAACGAAGCTTTCTTT	CASSQAGKGNEAFF
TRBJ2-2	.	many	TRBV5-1	TGCGCCAGCACTGAAGCCGACACCGGGGAGCTGTTTTTT	CASTEADTGELFF
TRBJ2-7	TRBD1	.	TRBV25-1	TGTGCCAGCAGTGAATTAGGGGCAGGGGGCAACGAGCAGTACTTC	CASSELGAGGNEQYF
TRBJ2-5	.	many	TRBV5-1	TGCGCCAGCAGCTTATTGTTCGACAGCGCTTCCCAAGAGACCCAGTACTTC	CASSLLFDSASQETQYF
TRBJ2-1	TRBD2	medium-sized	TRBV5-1	TGCGCCAGCAGCTTGCGACTAGCTCCCAATGAGCAGTTCTTC	CASSLRLAPNEQFF
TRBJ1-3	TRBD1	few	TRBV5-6	TGTGCCAGCAGCTGGGACAGGTTCAACACCATATATTTT	CASSWDRFNTIYF
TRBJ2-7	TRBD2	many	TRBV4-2	TGTGCCAGCAGCCAAGTGCCGGGACTAGCGGGGGGATTCTCCTACGAGCAGTACTTC	CASSQVPGLAGGFSYEQYF
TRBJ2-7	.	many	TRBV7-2	TGTGCCAGCAGCCCCCGACTAGGGCCCTCCTACGAGCAGTACTTC	CASSPRLGPSYEQYF
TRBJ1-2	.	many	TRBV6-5	TGTGTGGCTGGCGTGCCCAGGGGCTACACCTTC	CVAGVPRGYTF
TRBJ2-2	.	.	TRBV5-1	TGCGCCAGCAGACCCAGGGCCGCTTACACCGGGGAGCTGTTTTTT	CASRPRAAYTGELFF
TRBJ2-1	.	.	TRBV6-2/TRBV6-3	TGTGCCAGCAGTTACCTAGGGGTGCAAAGGCAGTTCTTC	CASSYLGVQRQFF
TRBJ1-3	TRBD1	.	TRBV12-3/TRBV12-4	TGTGCCAGCAGTTTACCACAGGGGGGAAACACCATATATTTT	CASSLPQGGNTIYF
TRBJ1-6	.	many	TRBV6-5	TGTGCCACCAATCAGGGAAGGAGTTGGAATTCACCCCTCCACTTT	CATNQGRSWNSPLHF
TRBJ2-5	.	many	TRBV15	TGTGCCACCAGCAGAGATTCTGGCAGATTCCAAGAGACCCAGTACTTC	CATSRDSGRFQETQYF